This T cell receptor (beta chain) was captured by sequencing in a study of blood T cell repertoires in COVID-19 (dated by TCRdb to about 2020). General notes on the study: Collaborator samples came from the United States, Italy and Spain and covered acute and convalescent phases of COVID-19. The repertoires were made available in a free public database intended to serve as a resource for research on the immune response to SARS-CoV-2. The prospective study material was composed of cDNA or gDNA derived from T cells, B-cell-depleted T cells, or PBMCs. Nearly every sample came with metadata listing a de-identified subject ID, COVID-19 status, age in years and sex. Where available, HLA class I and class II types were taken from metadata supplied by the sample provider and were not determined by assay-based typing. Samples came from the ongoing ImmuneRACE study (first 160 participants) plus 1,254 subjects from 6 global collaborators. Deeply sampled blood TCRbeta repertoires from subjects exposed to, actively infected with, or recovered from COVID-19 were included in the dataset.

V trim: 5 bases; J trim: 8 bases; unmatched bases: 5. The CDR3 holds 12 amino acids from the cysteine to the phenylalanine. The retained sequence is limited to the CDR3, 36 bases, with the frame set at the first base. The full study reports these points: Clinical and demographic metadata were provided uncurated, with the amount varying by source and participant.

One collaborating source in Seattle enrolled patients during active infection and followed them longitudinally through the course of disease. The collaborating institutions used their own protocols to collect whole blood in K2EDTA tubes. For TCRbeta analysis, collaborator samples were shipped as frozen whole blood, as isolated PBMCs, or as DNA extracted from either sample type. TCRbeta CDR3 regions were amplified from genomic DNA by means of the immunoSEQ Assay, a bias-controlled multiplex PCR. Concerning the study's data processing: The number of nucleated cells in each sample was estimated by amplification of reference gene primers within the assay. To quantify the absolute abundance of each unique TCRbeta CDR3 rearrangement, sequence reads were collapsed and filtered. For each sample, productive Simpson clonality was calculated as the square root of Simpson's diversity index across productive rearrangements. TCRdb provides this immuneACCESS table in a form limited to in-frame rearrangements. Some clones are lacking; in checked studies, under half of them reflect an unresolved V gene, and why the rest are absent is not known. Clone size and V and J calls were adopted from that table, with D and trimming inferred from the DNA. This sample has tens of thousands of clones in its table, and roughly nine tenths of those were observed once. Of the sample, over 15% is held by the ten largest clones.

As to this clone: Its antigen is currently not known. Per-nucleotide qualities are absent, and no much larger clonotype sits a single base away.

The sequence derives from a woman aged 55-70 years with COVID-19, enrolled during active disease. The chain uses TRBV12-3 or TRBV12-4 and TRBJ1-2, and TRBD1 aligns with 7 junction nucleotides. The sequenced material came from peripheral blood. The sequenced DNA: TGTGCCAGCAGTCCTACAGGGGACGGCTACACCTTC. It encodes CASSPTGDGYTF.